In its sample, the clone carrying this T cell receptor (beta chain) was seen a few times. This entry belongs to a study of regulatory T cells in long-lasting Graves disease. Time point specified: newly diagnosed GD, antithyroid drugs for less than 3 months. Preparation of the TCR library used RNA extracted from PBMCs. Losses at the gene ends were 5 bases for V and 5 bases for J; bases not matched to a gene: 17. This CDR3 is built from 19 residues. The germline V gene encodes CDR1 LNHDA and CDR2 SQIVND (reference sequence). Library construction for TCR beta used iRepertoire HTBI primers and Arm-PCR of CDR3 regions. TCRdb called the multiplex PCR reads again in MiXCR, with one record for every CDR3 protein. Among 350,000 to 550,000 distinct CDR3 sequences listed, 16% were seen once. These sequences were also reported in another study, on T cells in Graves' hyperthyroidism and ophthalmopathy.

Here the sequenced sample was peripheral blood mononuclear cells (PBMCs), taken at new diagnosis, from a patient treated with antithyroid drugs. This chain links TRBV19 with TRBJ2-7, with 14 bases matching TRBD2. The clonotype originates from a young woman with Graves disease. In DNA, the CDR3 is TGTGCCAGTAGTCGGACTAGCGGGAGGCAACTCTCCTACGTCCACGAGCAGTACTTC. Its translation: CASSRTSGRQLSYVHEQYF.